This T cell receptor beta chain was captured in a study of T cells in localized non-small cell lung cancer. The method was immunoSEQ multiplex PCR; TCRdb's version includes in-frame clones alone and lacks a portion of them. The sample holds around 130,000 clones; about 89% are singletons and the top ten take around 1.7%. Study conclusions and caveats: It was uninvolved adjacent lung that showed the highest T cell clonality, exceeding tumor.

Note on this clone: Its antigen is not known.

The sample was peripheral blood, taken before any cancer treatment. The sequence came from an older female donor with stage I lung adenocarcinoma.

The chain's CDR3 is CASSSGVGQETQYF. The CDR3 DNA sequence: TGTGCCAGCAGCTCGGGAGTGGGTCAAGAGACCCAGTACTTC. This chain links TRBV7-9 with TRBJ2-5; D is perhaps TRBD2 (6 bases). Trimming stripped 4 bases from V and 2 bases from J, with 11 bases between. Looked up from germline, CDR1 is SEHNR and CDR2 is FQNEAQ (reference sequence). This CDR3 is built from 14 residues. The full variable domain, its missing parts supplied by reference TRBV7-9 and TRBJ2-5, is DTGVSQNPRHKITKRGQNVTFRCDPISEHNRLYWYRQTLGQGPEFLTYFQNEAQLEKSRLLSDRFSAERPKGSFSTLEIQRTEQGDSAMYLCASSSGVGQETQYFGPGTRLLVL.